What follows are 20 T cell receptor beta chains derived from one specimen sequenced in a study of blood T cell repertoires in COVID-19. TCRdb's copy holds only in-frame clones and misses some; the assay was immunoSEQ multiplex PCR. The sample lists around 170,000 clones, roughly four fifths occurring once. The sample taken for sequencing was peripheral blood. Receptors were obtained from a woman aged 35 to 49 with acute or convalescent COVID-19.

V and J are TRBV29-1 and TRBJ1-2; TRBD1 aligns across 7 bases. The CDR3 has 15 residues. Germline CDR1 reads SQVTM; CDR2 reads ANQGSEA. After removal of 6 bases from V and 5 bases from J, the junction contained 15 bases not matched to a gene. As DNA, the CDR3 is TGCAGCGTACAATTCCCGGGACAGAACAATTATGGCTACACCTTC. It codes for CSVQFPGQNNYGYTF.

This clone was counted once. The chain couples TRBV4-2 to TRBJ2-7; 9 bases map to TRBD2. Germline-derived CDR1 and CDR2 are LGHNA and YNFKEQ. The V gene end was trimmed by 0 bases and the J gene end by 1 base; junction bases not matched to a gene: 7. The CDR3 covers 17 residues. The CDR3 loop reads CASSQDQVAGVSYEQYF. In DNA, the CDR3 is TGTGCCAGCAGCCAAGATCAAGTAGCGGGGGTTTCCTACGAGCAGTACTTC.

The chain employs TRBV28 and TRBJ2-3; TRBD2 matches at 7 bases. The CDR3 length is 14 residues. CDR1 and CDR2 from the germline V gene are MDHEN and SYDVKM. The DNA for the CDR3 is TGTGTCCTGGTACTAGCGCCCGAGACAGATACGCAGTATTTT. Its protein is CVLVLAPETDTQYF.

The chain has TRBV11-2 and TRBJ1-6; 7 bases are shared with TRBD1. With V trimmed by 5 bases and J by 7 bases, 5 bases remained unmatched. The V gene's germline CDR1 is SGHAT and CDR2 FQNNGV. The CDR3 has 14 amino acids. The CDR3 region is CASSTRQGNSPLHF. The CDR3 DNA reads TGTGCCAGCAGCACGAGACAGGGAAATTCACCCCTCCACTTT.

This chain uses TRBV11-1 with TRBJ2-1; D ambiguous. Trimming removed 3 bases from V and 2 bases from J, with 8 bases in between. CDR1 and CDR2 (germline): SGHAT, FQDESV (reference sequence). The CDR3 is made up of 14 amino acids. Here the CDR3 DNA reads TGTGCCAGCAGCTTTGACACAACCTACAATGAGCAGTTCTTC. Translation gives CASSFDTTYNEQFF.

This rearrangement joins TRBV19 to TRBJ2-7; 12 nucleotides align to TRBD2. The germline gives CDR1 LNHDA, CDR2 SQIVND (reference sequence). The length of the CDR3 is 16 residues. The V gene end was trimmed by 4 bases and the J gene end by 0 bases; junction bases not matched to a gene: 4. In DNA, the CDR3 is TGTGCCAGTAGTAGCGGACTAGCGGGGCACTCCTACGAGCAGTACTTC. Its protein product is CASSSGLAGHSYEQYF.

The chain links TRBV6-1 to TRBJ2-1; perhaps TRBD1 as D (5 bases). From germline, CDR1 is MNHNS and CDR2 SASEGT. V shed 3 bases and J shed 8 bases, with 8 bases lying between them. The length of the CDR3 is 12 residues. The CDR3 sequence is CASSDRVDEQFF. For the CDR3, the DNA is TGTGCCAGCAGTGACAGGGTAGATGAGCAGTTCTTC.

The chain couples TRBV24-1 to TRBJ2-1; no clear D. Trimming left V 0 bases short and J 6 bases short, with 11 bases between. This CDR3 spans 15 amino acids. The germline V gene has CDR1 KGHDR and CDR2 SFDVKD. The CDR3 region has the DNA TGTGCCACCAGTGATTTGAGTCGGAGAAGCAATGAGCAGTTCTTC. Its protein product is CATSDLSRRSNEQFF.

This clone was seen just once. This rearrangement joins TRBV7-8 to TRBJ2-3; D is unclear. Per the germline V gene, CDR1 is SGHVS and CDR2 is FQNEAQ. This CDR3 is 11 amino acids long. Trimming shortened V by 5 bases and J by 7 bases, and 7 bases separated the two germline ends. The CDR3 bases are TGTGCCAGCAGCCCCCACAATACGCAGTATTTT. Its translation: CASSPHNTQYF.

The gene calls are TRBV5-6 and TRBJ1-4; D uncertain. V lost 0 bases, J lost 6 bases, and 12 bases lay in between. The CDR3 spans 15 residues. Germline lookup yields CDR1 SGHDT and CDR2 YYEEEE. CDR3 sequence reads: CASSLVRGSYEKLFF. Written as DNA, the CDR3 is TGTGCCAGCAGCTTGGTTCGGGGAAGCTATGAAAAACTGTTTTTT.

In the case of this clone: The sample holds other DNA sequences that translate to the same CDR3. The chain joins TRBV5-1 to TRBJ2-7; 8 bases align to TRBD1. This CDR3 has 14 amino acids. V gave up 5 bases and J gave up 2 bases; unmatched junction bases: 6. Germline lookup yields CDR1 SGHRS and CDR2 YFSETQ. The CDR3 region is CASRYDRGPYEQYF. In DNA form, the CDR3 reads TGCGCCAGCAGATACGACAGGGGCCCCTACGAGCAGTACTTC.

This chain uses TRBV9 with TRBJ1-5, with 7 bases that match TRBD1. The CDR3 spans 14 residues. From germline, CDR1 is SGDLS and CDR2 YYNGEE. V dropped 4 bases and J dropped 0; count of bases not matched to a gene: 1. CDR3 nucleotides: TGTGCCAGCAGCACAGGGGATAGCAATCAGCCCCAGCATTTT. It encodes CASSTGDSNQPQHF.

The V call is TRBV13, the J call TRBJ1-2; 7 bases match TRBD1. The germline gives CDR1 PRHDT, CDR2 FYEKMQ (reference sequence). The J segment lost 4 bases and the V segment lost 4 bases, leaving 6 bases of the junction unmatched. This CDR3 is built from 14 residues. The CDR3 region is CASSYRQGAYGYTF. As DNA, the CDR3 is TGTGCCAGCAGCTACCGACAGGGAGCCTATGGCTACACCTTC.

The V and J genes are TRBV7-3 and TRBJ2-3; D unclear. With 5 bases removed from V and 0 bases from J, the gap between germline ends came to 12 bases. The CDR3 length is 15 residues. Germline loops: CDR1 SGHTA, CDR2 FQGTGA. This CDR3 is CASSQARSSTDTQYF. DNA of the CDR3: TGTGCCAGCAGCCAGGCCCGCTCTAGCACAGATACGCAGTATTTT.

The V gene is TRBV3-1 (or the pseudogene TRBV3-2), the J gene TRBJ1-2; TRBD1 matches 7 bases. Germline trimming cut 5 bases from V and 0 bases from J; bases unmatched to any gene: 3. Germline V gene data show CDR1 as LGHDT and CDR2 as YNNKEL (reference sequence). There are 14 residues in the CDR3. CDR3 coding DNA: TGTGCCAGCAGCGCCGACAGGGCTAACTATGGCTACACCTTC. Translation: CASSADRANYGYTF.

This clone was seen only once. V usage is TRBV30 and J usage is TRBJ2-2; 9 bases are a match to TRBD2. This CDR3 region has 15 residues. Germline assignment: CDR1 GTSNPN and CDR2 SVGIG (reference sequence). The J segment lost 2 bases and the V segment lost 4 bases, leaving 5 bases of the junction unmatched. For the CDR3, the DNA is TGTGCCTGGACTGGCGGGAGGGGAAACACCGGGGAGCTGTTTTTT. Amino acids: CAWTGGRGNTGELFF.

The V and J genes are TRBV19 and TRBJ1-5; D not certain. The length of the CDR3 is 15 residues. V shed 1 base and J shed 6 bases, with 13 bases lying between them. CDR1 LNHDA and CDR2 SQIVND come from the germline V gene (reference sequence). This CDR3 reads CASSIADGGGQPQHF. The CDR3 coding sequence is TGTGCCAGTAGTATAGCAGATGGAGGTGGTCAGCCCCAGCATTTT.

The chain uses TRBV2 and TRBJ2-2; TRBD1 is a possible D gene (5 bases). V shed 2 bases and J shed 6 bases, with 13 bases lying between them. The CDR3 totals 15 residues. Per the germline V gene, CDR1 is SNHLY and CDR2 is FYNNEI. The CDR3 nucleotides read TGTGCCAGCAGTGAAAACAGTGAAGGGGCCGGGGAGCTGTTTTTT. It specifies CASSENSEGAGELFF.

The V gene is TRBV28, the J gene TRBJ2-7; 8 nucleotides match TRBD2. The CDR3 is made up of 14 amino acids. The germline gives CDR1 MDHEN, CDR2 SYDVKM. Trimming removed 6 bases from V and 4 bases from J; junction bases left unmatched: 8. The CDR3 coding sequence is TGTGCCAGCAGACTTAGCGGGACGGGGTACGAGCAGTACTTC. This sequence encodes CASRLSGTGYEQYF.

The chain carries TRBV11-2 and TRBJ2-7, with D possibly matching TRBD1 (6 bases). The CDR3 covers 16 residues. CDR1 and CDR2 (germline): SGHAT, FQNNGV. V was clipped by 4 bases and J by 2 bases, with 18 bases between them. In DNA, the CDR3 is TGTGCCAGCAGCTCGCTAGGGGGTTTCGGGCCCTACGAGCAGTACTTC. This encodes CASSSLGGFGPYEQYF.